Listed below are T cell receptor beta chains from one sample, sequenced in a study of T cell responses to AZD1222 COVID-19 vaccine. The table came from immunoSEQ multiplex PCR; TCRdb's copy has only in-frame clones and leaves some out. This sample has 150,000 to 200,000 clones, with about nine tenths found just once. The material was peripheral blood, obtained 28 days after the second AZD1222 dose. Source of these receptors: an adult who received the AZD1222 COVID-19 vaccine. Both conserved end residues are part of each CDR3. Fields, in order: CDR3 length, clone size, J gene, V gene, D gene, CDR3 DNA, CDR3 protein. D genes are given only for firm matches. For some rows the clone size is stated as once, few or many, or as a class when expanded; others skip it.

len: 13; abundance: .; j_gene: TRBJ1-1; v_gene: TRBV5-1; d_gene: .; CDR3nt: TGCGCCAGCAGCCCAATAGGGGGGACTGAAGCTTTCTTT; CDR3aa: CASSPIGGTEAFF
len: 15; abundance: .; j_gene: TRBJ2-7; v_gene: TRBV6-5; d_gene: TRBD2; CDR3nt: TGTGCCAGCAGGGATTCTAGCGGGAGACTGGGCGAGCAGTACTTC; CDR3aa: CASRDSSGRLGEQYF
len: 12; abundance: .; j_gene: TRBJ1-2; v_gene: TRBV10-3; d_gene: .; CDR3nt: TGTGCCATCAGTGACAGGGACGGAGGCTACACCTTC; CDR3aa: CAISDRDGGYTF
len: 14; abundance: .; j_gene: TRBJ2-2; v_gene: TRBV5-1; d_gene: .; CDR3nt: TGCGCCAGCAGCTTGGCCGACCCCACCGGGGAGCTGTTTTTT; CDR3aa: CASSLADPTGELFF
len: 15; abundance: .; j_gene: TRBJ2-3; v_gene: TRBV19; d_gene: .; CDR3nt: TGTGCCAGTAGTATGAGGACAGAGTACACAGATACGCAGTATTTT; CDR3aa: CASSMRTEYTDTQYF
len: 12; abundance: once; j_gene: TRBJ1-2; v_gene: TRBV4-1; d_gene: .; CDR3nt: TGCGCCAGCAGCCAAGAGGGGTATGGCTACACCTTC; CDR3aa: CASSQEGYGYTF
len: 13; abundance: .; j_gene: TRBJ2-5; v_gene: TRBV10-3; d_gene: .; CDR3nt: TGTGCCACAAAACAGGGAGTTCAAGAGACCCAGTACTTC; CDR3aa: CATKQGVQETQYF
len: 11; abundance: .; j_gene: TRBJ2-7; v_gene: TRBV5-1; d_gene: .; CDR3nt: TGCGCCAGCAGCTTTTTGGACGAGCAGTACTTC; CDR3aa: CASSFLDEQYF
len: 14; abundance: .; j_gene: TRBJ1-6; v_gene: TRBV14; d_gene: .; CDR3nt: TGTGCCAGCAGCCTTCAAGTAGGAAATTCACCCCTCCACTTT; CDR3aa: CASSLQVGNSPLHF
len: 14; abundance: .; j_gene: TRBJ1-1; v_gene: TRBV3-1/TRBV3-2; d_gene: TRBD1; CDR3nt: TGTGCCAGCAGCCGGGACAGGGAGGTGTGGAAAGCTTTCTTT; CDR3aa: CASSRDREVWKAFF
len: 15; abundance: .; j_gene: TRBJ2-1; v_gene: TRBV6-5; d_gene: TRBD2; CDR3nt: TGTGCCAGCAGCCGAGGACTAGCGGTCTACAATGAGCAGTTCTTC; CDR3aa: CASSRGLAVYNEQFF
len: 15; abundance: .; j_gene: TRBJ1-6; v_gene: TRBV6-2/TRBV6-3; d_gene: .; CDR3nt: TGTGCCAGCAGTTACTCGGTGGGTAGGAATTCACCCCTCCACTTT; CDR3aa: CASSYSVGRNSPLHF